This T cell receptor beta chain appears in the sequencing data of a study of T cell responses to AZD1222 COVID-19 vaccine. The germline V gene has CDR1 LGHNA and CDR2 YSLEER. Trimming took off 0 bases at V and 7 bases at J, with 12 bases between the two ends. The CDR3 has 14 amino acids. Clones were sequenced by immunoSEQ multiplex PCR, and TCRdb holds only the in-frame ones, with some missing. Of roughly 180,000 clones detected, 90% appear once; the ten largest clones hold approximately 3%. The sequencing used peripheral blood, collected on day 0 of AZD1222 vaccination. V and J are TRBV4-3 and TRBJ1-2; no firm D call. The TCR was taken from an adult in good health. The CDR3 DNA is TGCGCCAGCAGCCAAGAGTACAGCAGCCGTGGCTACACCTTC. Amino acid sequence: CASSQEYSSRGYTF.